This T cell receptor (beta chain) was sequenced in a study of blood T cell repertoires in COVID-19. About the study: T cells, B-cell-depleted T cells, or PBMCs provided the cDNA or gDNA that served as material.

This CDR3 contains 12 residues. Trimming removed 5 bases from V and 8 bases from J; junction bases left unmatched: 8. CDR1 and CDR2 (germline): SQVTM, ANQGSEA. Data came from immunoSEQ multiplex PCR; TCRdb stores just in-frame clones and leaves some out. The sample lists about 380,000 clones; around 87% were seen once. The specimen was PBMCs or T cells enriched from blood (not recorded which). V is TRBV29-1 and J is TRBJ1-1; 7 bases match TRBD1. The TCR sequence derives from a man aged 25 to 40 who had recovered from COVID-19. In DNA form, the CDR3 reads TGCAGCGTTCCTTTACTGACAGGGGAAGCTTTCTTT. Its protein is CSVPLLTGEAFF.